This T cell receptor (beta chain) came from a study of post-analysis software for immune sequencing data. Whole-study context: Courses of disease covered relapsing-remitting, secondary progressive and progressive-relapsing multiple sclerosis.

Trimming shortened V by 7 bases and J by 2 bases, and 16 bases separated the two germline ends. This CDR3 comprises 14 residues. CDR1 is SQVTM and CDR2 is ANQGSEA in the germline V gene. Study-wide results and caveats: Same-batch samples co-clustered strongly by F measure. Controls showed lower frequencies than patients for four to six TRBV segments, and TRBV5-6, TRBV5-1 and TRBV20-1 were among these. Multiple sclerosis was associated with a significant reduction in normalized Chao1 diversity relative to controls.

cDNA libraries for TCR beta contained unique molecular identifiers. The authors obtained 400,000 to 600,000 cDNA molecules from about 0.94 to 9.7 million T cells. TCRdb called the PCR reads again in MiXCR, with one record for every CDR3 protein. This table has 380,000 or so distinct CDR3 sequences, around 37% appearing once. As concerns this clonotype: The antigen is undetermined.

Sequencing was done on a sample of blood. The chain has TRBV29-1 and TRBJ2-3; tentative D call: TRBD2 (7 bases). The TCR comes from a girl aged 10 to 17 with multiple sclerosis. The CDR3 region is CSDYGGLNTDTQYF. The CDR3 DNA is TGCAGCGACTACGGGGGGCTAAACACAGATACGCAGTATTTT.